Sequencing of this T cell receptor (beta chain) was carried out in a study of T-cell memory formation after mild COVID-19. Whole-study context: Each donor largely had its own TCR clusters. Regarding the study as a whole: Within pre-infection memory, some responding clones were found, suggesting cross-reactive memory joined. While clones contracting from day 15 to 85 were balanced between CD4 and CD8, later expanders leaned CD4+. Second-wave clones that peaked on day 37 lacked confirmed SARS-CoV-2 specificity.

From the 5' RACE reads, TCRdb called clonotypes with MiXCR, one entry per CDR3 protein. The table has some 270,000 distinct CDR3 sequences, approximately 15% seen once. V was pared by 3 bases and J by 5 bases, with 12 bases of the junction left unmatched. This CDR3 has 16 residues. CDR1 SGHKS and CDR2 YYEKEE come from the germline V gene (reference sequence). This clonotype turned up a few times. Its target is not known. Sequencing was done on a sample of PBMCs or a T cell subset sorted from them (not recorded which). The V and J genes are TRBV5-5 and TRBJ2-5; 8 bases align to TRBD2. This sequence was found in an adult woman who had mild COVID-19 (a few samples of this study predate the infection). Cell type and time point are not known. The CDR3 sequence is CASSSSPTSARETQYF. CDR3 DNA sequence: TGTGCCAGCAGCTCGAGTCCGACTAGCGCAAGGGAGACCCAGTACTTC.